The rows below give T cell receptor beta chains drawn from one sample of a study of response to subunit inactivated influenza vaccine. MiXCR, run by TCRdb on the RT-PCR reads, gives a single entry per CDR3 protein. The sample contains some 540,000 distinct CDR3 sequences, roughly 23% of which appear only once. In addition, the sample was reused for a study of T cells expressing NK-cell markers.

Here the sequenced sample was CD4+ T cells sorted from PBMCs, taken 11 to 12 days after vaccination. These receptor sequences come from a man aged 45 to 65 who received an inactivated influenza vaccine. Each CDR3 is given with its conserved first and last residue. A D gene is named only where the DNA matches it firmly. Size tells how often a clone was seen (once, few, many) or the class of an expanded clone, and some rows leave it out.

V gene	J gene	clone size	D gene	CDR3 protein	CDR3 DNA
TRBV5-1	TRBJ2-5	.	.	CASSFQGYSETQYF	TGCGCCAGCAGCTTCCAGGGTTACTCAGAGACCCAGTACTTC
TRBV20-1	TRBJ2-7	.	.	CSASRGSSYEQYF	TGCAGTGCCAGTCGGGGGAGCTCCTACGAGCAGTACTTC
TRBV7-2	TRBJ1-5	.	TRBD1	CASSFEGGAGQPQHF	TGTGCCAGCAGCTTTGAAGGGGGCGCGGGTCAGCCCCAGCATTTT
TRBV2	TRBJ2-7	.	.	CASSEEGRGSYEQYF	TGTGCCAGCAGTGAAGAGGGCAGGGGCTCCTACGAGCAGTACTTC
TRBV24-1	TRBJ2-3	few	TRBD1	CATSSWDRNTDTQYF	TGTGCCACCAGTAGCTGGGACAGAAACACAGATACGCAGTATTTT
TRBV18	TRBJ2-7	.	.	CASSPDTWGISYYEQYF	TGTGCCAGCTCACCCGACACTTGGGGTATCTCTTACTACGAGCAGTACTTC
TRBV4-3	TRBJ2-2	few	.	CASSQDRAVGGELFF	TGCGCCAGCAGCCAGGATAGGGCTGTAGGCGGGGAGCTGTTTTTT
TRBV5-1	TRBJ1-6	once	.	CASSETAIYNSPLHF	TGCGCCAGCAGCGAGACAGCGATCTATAATTCACCCCTCCACTTT
TRBV15	TRBJ2-3	.	TRBD2	CATSRDPSGGASTDTQYF	TGTGCCACCAGCAGAGACCCTAGCGGGGGGGCTTCCACAGATACGCAGTATTTT
TRBV28	TRBJ2-7	few	TRBD2	CASSEGGGGLSGQYF	TGTGCCAGCAGCGAGGGTGGGGGAGGGCTTTCCGGGCAGTACTTC
TRBV7-3	TRBJ2-3	.	TRBD1	CASSPTGTGDYADTQYF	TGTGCCAGCAGCCCAACCGGGACAGGGGATTATGCAGATACGCAGTATTTT
TRBV19	TRBJ2-5	few	.	CASSTTGTRETQYF	TGTGCCAGTAGTACCACCGGGACCAGAGAGACCCAGTACTTC
TRBV20-1	TRBJ2-3	.	TRBD2	CSARRLADNTDTQYF	TGCAGTGCTCGGCGGCTAGCGGATAACACAGATACGCAGTATTTT
TRBV5-4	TRBJ2-2	.	.	CASRPRGGELFF	TGTGCCAGCAGGCCCCGAGGCGGGGAGCTGTTTTTT
TRBV19	TRBJ2-7	few	.	CASSNPGYGYEQYF	TGTGCCAGTAGTAACCCGGGGTATGGTTACGAGCAGTACTTC
TRBV4-2	TRBJ1-1	once	.	CASTPGRNTEAFF	TGTGCCAGCACGCCGGGTAGGAACACTGAAGCTTTCTTT
TRBV28	TRBJ1-6	.	.	CASSPAGRNNSPLHF	TGTGCCAGCAGTCCGGCCGGACGGAATAATTCACCCCTCCACTTT
TRBV12-3/TRBV12-4	TRBJ2-5	.	TRBD2	CASSRRLAGETQYF	TGTGCCAGCAGTCGCAGACTAGCAGGCGAGACCCAGTACTTC
TRBV5-1	TRBJ2-3	few	.	CASSLDGSSTDTQYF	TGCGCCAGCAGCCTGGACGGATCTAGCACAGATACGCAGTATTTT
TRBV20-1	TRBJ2-3	.	TRBD2	CSALSLRELTDTQYF	TGCAGTGCTCTTTCCCTGCGGGAGCTCACAGATACGCAGTATTTT
TRBV12-3/TRBV12-4	TRBJ2-5	few	TRBD2	CASSPRGLAGGKTQYF	TGTGCCAGCAGTCCACGGGGACTAGCGGGAGGAAAGACCCAGTACTTC
TRBV4-1	TRBJ2-1	.	.	CASSPRGGFEQFF	TGCGCCAGCAGCCCGAGGGGGGGGTTTGAGCAGTTCTTC
TRBV20-1	TRBJ1-1	.	.	CSARTEMNTEAFF	TGCAGTGCCCGGACAGAGATGAACACTGAAGCTTTCTTT
TRBV4-3	TRBJ2-3	few	.	CASSQVSIASSTDTQYF	TGCGCCAGCAGCCAAGTGTCCATAGCGTCTAGCACAGATACGCAGTATTTT
TRBV7-2	TRBJ1-2	many	.	CASSPAGTTYGYTF	TGTGCCAGCAGCCCAGCAGGGACAACCTATGGCTACACCTTC
TRBV30	TRBJ2-3	few	.	CAWSTGTTDTQYF	TGTGCCTGGAGCACCGGGACTACAGATACGCAGTATTTT
TRBV4-2	TRBJ2-1	few	.	CASSQGGAGEQFF	TGTGCCAGCAGCCAAGGGGGGGCGGGGGAGCAGTTCTTC
TRBV3-1	TRBJ2-3	.	.	CASSSSSRSDTQYF	TGTGCCAGCAGCTCTTCTAGCCGCTCAGATACGCAGTATTTT
TRBV6-1	TRBJ1-1	few	TRBD1	CASRRTGINTEAFF	TGTGCCAGCAGAAGGACAGGGATCAACACTGAAGCTTTCTTT
TRBV28	TRBJ2-7	.	.	CASSFRQGWRDEQYF	TGTGCCAGCAGTTTCCGACAGGGTTGGAGGGACGAGCAGTACTTC
TRBV20-1	TRBJ2-1	few	.	CSARVEGDGEQFF	TGCAGTGCTAGAGTGGAGGGAGATGGTGAGCAGTTCTTC
TRBV5-1	TRBJ1-1	.	.	CASSLGAATTTEAFF	TGCGCCAGCAGCTTGGGGGCGGCCACCACCACTGAAGCTTTCTTT
TRBV5-1	TRBJ2-1	many	.	CASSLELNEQFF	TGCGCCAGCAGCTTGGAACTCAATGAGCAGTTCTTC
TRBV28	TRBJ1-1	few	.	CATVLYTEAFF	TGTGCCACCGTTTTGTACACTGAAGCTTTCTTT
TRBV7-9	TRBJ2-1	.	TRBD1	CASSLDFGTEKQFF	TGTGCCAGCAGCTTAGATTTCGGGACAGAAAAGCAGTTCTTC
TRBV12-3/TRBV12-4	TRBJ2-7	.	.	CASRPGSGGWYEQYF	TGTGCCAGCAGGCCAGGGTCAGGTGGGTGGTACGAGCAGTACTTC
TRBV10-3	TRBJ2-7	.	.	CAISETENYEQYF	TGTGCCATCAGTGAGACAGAAAACTACGAGCAGTACTTC
TRBV6-1	TRBJ2-3	.	.	CASSTGASTDTQYF	TGTGCCAGCAGTACCGGGGCTAGCACAGATACGCAGTATTTT
TRBV9	TRBJ2-5	few	.	CASSADSGLQETQYF	TGTGCCAGCAGCGCAGATTCGGGACTTCAAGAGACCCAGTACTTC
TRBV7-9	TRBJ1-1	.	.	CASSFSFEGNTEAFF	TGTGCCAGCAGCTTTTCATTCGAGGGGAACACTGAAGCTTTCTTT
TRBV10-2	TRBJ2-3	.	TRBD2	CASSDLREPTDTQYF	TGCGCCAGCAGTGACTTGCGGGAGCCCACAGATACGCAGTATTTT
TRBV28	TRBJ2-3	few	TRBD2	CASSFWTSGRGKQYF	TGTGCCAGCAGTTTCTGGACTAGCGGGAGGGGAAAGCAGTATTTT